This T cell receptor beta chain is drawn from a study of shared clonotypes between healthy human individuals. The wider study: The study drew on two women and a few men aged 18 to 49 as donors. Study-level results: The sampled material consisted only of blood, and tissue repertoires are likely to differ.

The V gene end was trimmed by 5 bases and the J gene end by 3 bases; junction bases not matched to a gene: 14. CDR1 is SGHRS and CDR2 is YFSETQ in the germline V gene. The CDR3 runs 16 residues. This clone came up once. Its antigen is not known. Genomic DNA (from each subset) was split evenly across several immunoSEQ plates. It was on ten immunoSEQ deep assay plates that unsorted PBMC DNA was sequenced. TCRdb's table, derived via immunoSEQ multiplex PCR, lists solely in-frame clones and lacks some. Of hundreds of thousands of clones in the sample, around 75% were seen once. The receptor was isolated from a woman aged 40 to 55 in good health. Some clones in this sample may be carry-over from other donors' samples. Input material: PBMCs. The chain combines TRBV5-1 with TRBJ2-7, with 7 positions matching TRBD1. CDR3 protein: CASRPRRTGVVYEQYF. In nucleotides, the CDR3 is TGCGCCAGCAGACCCAGACGGACAGGTGTTGTCTACGAGCAGTACTTC.